Each of the 15 T cell receptor beta chains below was sequenced from the same sample in a study of T cells in Graves' hyperthyroidism and ophthalmopathy. Using RNA transcripts as the source, TCR beta CDR3 regions were amplified. Researchers ran a first-round RT-PCR on the TCR CDR3 using the HTBI primer set. TCRdb reanalysed the multiplex PCR reads using MiXCR and keeps one entry per CDR3 protein. The table lists roughly 700,000 distinct CDR3 sequences, about 15% of them singletons. Material for sequencing was blood. These receptors came from a woman younger than 35 with Graves' hyperthyroidism.

This chain connects TRBV6-1 to TRBJ2-3, with D unclear. Germline-derived CDR1 and CDR2 are MNHNS and SASEGT. V lost 6 bases, J lost 2 bases, and 12 bases lay in between. This CDR3 is built from 14 residues. In DNA, the CDR3 is TGTGCCAGCAGGACCCTACGGCACACAGATACGCAGTATTTT. This codes for CASRTLRHTDTQYF.

This clonotype was picked up many times. CDR3 amino acids: CASSVVGGIQETQYF. The CDR3 DNA follows: TGTGCCAGCAGCGTAGTTGGAGGGATCCAAGAGACCCAGTACTTC. V gene TRBV9 combines with J gene TRBJ2-5; D possibly corresponds to TRBD2 (6 bases). The CDR3 is made up of 15 amino acids. Germline CDR1 and CDR2: SGDLS and YYNGEE. Trimming shortened V by 0 bases and J by 1 base, and 10 bases separated the two germline ends.

The chain employs TRBV4-1 and TRBJ2-3; 9 bases match TRBD2. Per the germline V gene, CDR1 is MGHRA and CDR2 is YSYEKL. Trimming took 5 bases from V and 3 from J; bases not matched to a gene: 6. The CDR3 runs to 15 residues. The CDR3: CASSAGGPRTDTQYF. DNA of the CDR3: TGCGCCAGCAGCGCGGGAGGGCCCAGGACAGATACGCAGTATTTT.

There are a few counts of this clonotype. CDR3 in DNA: TGCGCCAGCAGCCACGGACAGGGGGTAGATTCACCCCTCCACTTT. Protein product: CASSHGQGVDSPLHF. The chain uses TRBV5-1 and TRBJ1-6, with 10 bases lining up with TRBD1. Germline-derived CDR1 and CDR2 are SGHRS and YFSETQ. J was trimmed by 8 bases and V by 4 bases; bases with no gene match: 6. The CDR3 length is 15 residues.

This clonotype turned up a few times. This rearrangement joins TRBV19 to TRBJ1-6; 10 bases align to TRBD1. The CDR3 sequence is 15 residues long. V shed 7 bases and J 6 bases; nucleotides not matched to a gene: 6. CDR1 and CDR2 (germline): LNHDA, SQIVND (reference sequence). This CDR3 is CASTGQGQLNSPLHF. The CDR3 DNA reads as TGTGCCAGTACGGGACAGGGGCAACTTAATTCACCCCTCCACTTT. Supplemented by reference TRBV19 and TRBJ1-6, the full variable domain reads DGGITQSPKYLFRKEGQNVTLSCEQNLNHDAMYWYRQDPGQGLRLIYYSQIVNDFQKGDIAEGYSVSREKKESFPLTVTSAQKNPTAFYLCASTGQGQLNSPLHFGNGTRLTVT.

The chain joins TRBV7-9 to TRBJ2-5; TRBD1 agrees at 9 bases. V lost 5 bases to trimming and J lost 7 bases; unmatched junction nucleotides: 11. The CDR3 consists of 15 residues. Looked up from germline, CDR1 is SEHNR and CDR2 is FQNEAQ (reference sequence). CDR3 sequence: CASSRFRDREGTQYF. The CDR3 bases are TGTGCCAGCAGCCGGTTCCGGGACAGGGAAGGGACCCAGTACTTC.

This clonotype was seen only a few times. The gene calls are TRBV15 and TRBJ2-1, with TRBD2 matching 8 bases. This CDR3 contains 18 residues. From germline, CDR1 is LNHNV and CDR2 YYDKDF (reference sequence). V lost 0 bases to trimming and J lost 9 bases; unmatched junction nucleotides: 16. CDR3: CATSRDLPPSGSSGEQFF. The CDR3 region has the DNA TGTGCCACCAGCAGAGATCTGCCCCCCAGCGGGAGTTCCGGTGAGCAGTTCTTC.

This clonotype has a count of ten or more. The rearrangement uses TRBV18 and TRBJ2-7, with D tentatively TRBD1 (5 bases). Germline-derived CDR1 and CDR2 are KGHSH and LQKENI. CDR3 length: 11 amino acids. V was pared by 8 bases and J by 5 bases, with 10 bases between. The CDR3 coding sequence is TGTGCCAGCGTAAAAGGGGACGAGCAGTACTTC. Protein product: CASVKGDEQYF.

This clonotype was detected ten times or more. V and J are TRBV30 and TRBJ2-1; 10 bases align to TRBD2. V dropped 0 bases and J dropped 7; count of bases not matched to a gene: 3. CDR1 and CDR2 (germline): GTSNPN, SVGIG (reference sequence). CDR3 size: 14 residues. Here the CDR3 reads CAWSVSSGSNEQFF. CDR3 DNA: TGTGCCTGGAGTGTATCTAGCGGGAGTAATGAGCAGTTCTTC.

In this sample, this clonotype turned up many times. The V call is TRBV3-1, the J call TRBJ2-7, with 7 bases fitting TRBD1. Germline loops: CDR1 LGHDT, CDR2 YNNKEL (reference sequence). CDR3 length: 14 residues. V shed 4 bases, J shed 2 bases, and the junction held 5 bases outside the gene matches. CDR3 region: CASSRQGITYEQYF. The CDR3 region has the DNA TGTGCCAGCAGCCGACAGGGAATCACCTACGAGCAGTACTTC.

Many counts were recorded for this clonotype. The V gene is TRBV6-2 or TRBV6-3, the J gene TRBJ2-7; TRBD1 matches 8 bases. The CDR3 spans 16 residues. Per germline, CDR1 MNHEY and CDR2 SVGEGT. V shed 2 bases, J shed 4 bases, and the junction held 10 bases outside the gene matches. The DNA of the CDR3 is TGTGCCAGCAGTTACGACATGGACAGGGTACGGTACGAGCAGTACTTC. It specifies CASSYDMDRVRYEQYF.

This clonotype was recorded at least ten times. The chain combines TRBV6-1 with TRBJ2-1; 8 bases are shared with TRBD2. CDR3 size: 15 residues. Unmatched junction bases numbered 5, after V lost 7 bases and J lost 0 bases. Germline assignment: CDR1 MNHNS and CDR2 SASEGT. This CDR3 is CASIWTSLSYNEQFF. DNA for the CDR3: TGTGCCAGCATTTGGACTAGCCTCTCCTACAATGAGCAGTTCTTC.

A note on this clonotype: This may stem from a read error, because a much larger clone lies one nucleotide away. V gene TRBV12-3 or TRBV12-4 combines with J gene TRBJ2-1, with 13 nucleotides matching TRBD2. Trimming at V came to 2 bases and at J to 10 bases, leaving 11 bases not matched to a gene. This CDR3 is 17 amino acids long. In DNA, the CDR3 is TGTGCCAGCAGTTTAAAGCCATGGACTAGCGGGAGCTACGAGCAGTTCTTC. This codes for CASSLKPWTSGSYEQFF.

This clonotype was picked up many times. The genes are TRBV6-1 and TRBJ1-2; D remains ambiguous. Trimming took 2 bases from V and 4 from J, leaving 11 bases between them. The germline V gene encodes CDR1 MNHNS and CDR2 SASEGT. The CDR3 is 14 residues long. CDR3 protein: CASSEHRPSYGYTF. The CDR3 DNA follows: TGTGCCAGCAGTGAACACCGACCGAGCTATGGCTACACCTTC.

A single count supports this clonotype. Given a much more abundant clone one base away, this may be a read error. The missing conserved phenylalanine or tryptophan at the end of this CDR3 makes a read error likely. This chain uses TRBV5-6 with TRBJ1-1; 8 positions agree with TRBD1. Germline V gives CDR1 SGHDT, CDR2 YYEEEE. V gave up 3 bases and J gave up 3 bases; unmatched junction bases: 10. The CDR3 is 16 amino acids. CDR3 residues: CASSSQGARLYTEAFV. CDR3 coding DNA: TGTGCCAGCAGCTCGCAGGGGGCGCGGTTGTACACTGAAGCTTTCGTT.